Described below is a single T cell receptor (beta chain) sequence and its context. The antigen remains unidentified. The data originate from a study of identical twins. Each CDR3 protein is one row after TCRdb ran MiXCR on the 5' RACE reads. The sample lists about 280,000 distinct CDR3 sequences; 6.5% to 9.5% were seen once. General study results and limits: Weaker excess sharing between twins was seen in beta out-of-frame sequences. Cross-sectional statistics underpinned the conclusions; the same donors were not followed.

The same data also went into a second study, on yellow fever vaccine responses in identical twins. From that report: Twins reportedly had a vaccine T cell response that seemed partly convergent, partly personalized.

The sample consisted of memory (CD45RO+) T cells sorted from blood. This receptor was obtained from a woman under 30 in good health.

The CDR3 spells CASSFPPELEGGPETQYF. Written as DNA, the CDR3 is TGTGCCAGCAGCTTTCCGCCTGAACTAGAAGGAGGGCCGGAGACCCAGTACTTC. The genes are TRBV11-1 and TRBJ2-5; a weak D match, TRBD2 (6 bases). The CDR3 sequence is 18 residues long. V dropped 3 bases and J dropped 5 bases, with 25 bases sitting between them. The germline gives CDR1 SGHAT, CDR2 FQDESV (reference sequence). The full variable domain, with the rest looked up from reference TRBV11-1 and TRBJ2-5, is EAEVAQSPRYKITEKSQAVAFWCDPISGHATLYWYRQILGQGPELLVQFQDESVVDDSQLPKDRFSAERLKGVDSTLKIQPAELGDSAMYLCASSFPPELEGGPETQYFGPGTRLLVL.